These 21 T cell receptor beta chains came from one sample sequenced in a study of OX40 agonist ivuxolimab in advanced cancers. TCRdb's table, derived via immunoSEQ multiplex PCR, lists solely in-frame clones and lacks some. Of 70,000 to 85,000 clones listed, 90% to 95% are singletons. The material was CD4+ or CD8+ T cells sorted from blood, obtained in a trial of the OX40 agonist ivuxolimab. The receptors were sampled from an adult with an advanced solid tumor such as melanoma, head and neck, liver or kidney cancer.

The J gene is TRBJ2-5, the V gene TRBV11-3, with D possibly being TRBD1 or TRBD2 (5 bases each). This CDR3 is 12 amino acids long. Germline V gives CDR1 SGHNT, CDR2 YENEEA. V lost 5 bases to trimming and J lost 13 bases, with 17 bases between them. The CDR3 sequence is CASSTSWGNRYF. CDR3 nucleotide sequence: TGTGCCAGCAGCACCTCCTGGGGGAACAGGTACTTC.

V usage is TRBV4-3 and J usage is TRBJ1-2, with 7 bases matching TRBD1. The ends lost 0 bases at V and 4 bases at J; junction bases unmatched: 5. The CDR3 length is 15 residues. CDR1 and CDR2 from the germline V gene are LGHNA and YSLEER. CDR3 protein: CASSQDRTGSYGYTF. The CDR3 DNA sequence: TGCGCCAGCAGCCAAGATCGGACAGGCTCCTATGGCTACACCTTC.

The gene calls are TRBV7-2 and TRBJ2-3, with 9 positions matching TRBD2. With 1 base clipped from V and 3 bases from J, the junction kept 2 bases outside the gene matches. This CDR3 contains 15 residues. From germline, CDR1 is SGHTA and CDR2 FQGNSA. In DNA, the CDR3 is TGTGCCAGCAGCTTAGACACTAGCGGGACAGATACGCAGTATTTT. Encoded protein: CASSLDTSGTDTQYF.

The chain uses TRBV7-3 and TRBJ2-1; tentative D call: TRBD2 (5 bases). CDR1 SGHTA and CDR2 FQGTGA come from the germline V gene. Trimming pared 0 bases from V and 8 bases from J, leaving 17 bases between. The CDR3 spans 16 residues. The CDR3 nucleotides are TGTGCCAGCAGCTTAACAGCAGCGGTAACGAGGGATGAGCAGTTCTTC. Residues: CASSLTAAVTRDEQFF.

The CDR3 coding sequence is TGTGCCAGCAGCCAAGATGTCGTTCGGGCGCAGTACTTC. It codes for CASSQDVVRAQYF. The gene calls are TRBV14 and TRBJ2-7; D not resolved. The CDR3 is 13 amino acids. The V gene lost 0 bases and the J gene lost 9 bases, with 12 bases spanning the gap. Per the germline V gene, CDR1 is SGHDN and CDR2 is FVKESK.

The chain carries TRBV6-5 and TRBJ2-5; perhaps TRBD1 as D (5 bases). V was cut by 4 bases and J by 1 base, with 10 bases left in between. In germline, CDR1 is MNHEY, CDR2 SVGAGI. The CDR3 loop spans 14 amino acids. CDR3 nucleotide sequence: TGTGCCAGCAGTTGGGCAGGGTTCCAAGAGACCCAGTACTTC. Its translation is CASSWAGFQETQYF.

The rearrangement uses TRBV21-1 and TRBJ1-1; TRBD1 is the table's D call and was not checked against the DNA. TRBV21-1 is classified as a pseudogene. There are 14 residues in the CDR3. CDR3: CASSKAGQNTEAFF. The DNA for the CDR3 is TGTGCCAGCAGCAAAGCGGGGCAGAACACTGAAGCTTTCTTT.

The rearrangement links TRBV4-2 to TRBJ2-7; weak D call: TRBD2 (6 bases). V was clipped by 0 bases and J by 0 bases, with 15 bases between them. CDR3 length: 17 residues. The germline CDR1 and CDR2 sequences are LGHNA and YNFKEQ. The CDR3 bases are TGTGCCAGCAGCCAAGAAGGGTGGGTTAGCGGCTCCTACGAGCAGTACTTC. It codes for CASSQEGWVSGSYEQYF.

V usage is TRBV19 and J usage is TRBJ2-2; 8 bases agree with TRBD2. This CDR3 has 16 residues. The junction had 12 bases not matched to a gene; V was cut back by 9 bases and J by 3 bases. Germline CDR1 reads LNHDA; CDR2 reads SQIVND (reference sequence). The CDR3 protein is CASRVGVAGYTGELFF. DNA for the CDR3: TGTGCCAGCAGGGTCGGAGTAGCGGGATACACCGGGGAGCTGTTTTTT. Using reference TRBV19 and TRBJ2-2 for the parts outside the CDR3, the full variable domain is DGGITQSPKYLFRKEGQNVTLSCEQNLNHDAMYWYRQDPGQGLRLIYYSQIVNDFQKGDIAEGYSVSREKKESFPLTVTSAQKNPTAFYLCASRVGVAGYTGELFFGEGSRLTVL.

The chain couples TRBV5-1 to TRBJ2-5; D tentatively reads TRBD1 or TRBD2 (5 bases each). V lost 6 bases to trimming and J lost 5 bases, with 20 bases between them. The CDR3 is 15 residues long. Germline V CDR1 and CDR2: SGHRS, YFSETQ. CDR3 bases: TGCGCCAGCACCGGGACGGGAACCCAAGGGGAGACCCAGTACTTC. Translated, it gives CASTGTGTQGETQYF.

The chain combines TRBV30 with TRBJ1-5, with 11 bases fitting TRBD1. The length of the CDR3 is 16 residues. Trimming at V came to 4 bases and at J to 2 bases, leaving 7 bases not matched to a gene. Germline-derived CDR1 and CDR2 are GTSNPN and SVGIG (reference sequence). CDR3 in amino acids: CAWTGQGALGNQPQHF. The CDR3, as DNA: TGTGCCTGGACCGGACAGGGGGCCCTAGGCAATCAGCCCCAGCATTTT.

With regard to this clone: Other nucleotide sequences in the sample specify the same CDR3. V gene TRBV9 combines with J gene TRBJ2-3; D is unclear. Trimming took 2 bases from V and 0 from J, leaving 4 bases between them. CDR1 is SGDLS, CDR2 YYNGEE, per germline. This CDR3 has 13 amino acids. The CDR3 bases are TGTGCCAGCAGCGTGACTAGCACAGATACGCAGTATTTT. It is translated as CASSVTSTDTQYF.

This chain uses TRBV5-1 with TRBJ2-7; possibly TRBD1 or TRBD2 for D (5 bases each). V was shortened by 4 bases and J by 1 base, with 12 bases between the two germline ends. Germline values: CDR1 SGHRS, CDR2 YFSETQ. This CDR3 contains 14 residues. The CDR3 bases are TGCGCCAGCAGCACCCGGGACGGGTCCTACGAGCAGTACTTC. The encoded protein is CASSTRDGSYEQYF. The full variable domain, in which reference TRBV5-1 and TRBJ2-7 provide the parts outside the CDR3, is KAGVTQTPRYLIKTRGQQVTLSCSPISGHRSVSWYQQTPGQGLQFLFEYFSETQRNKGNFPGRFSGRQFSNSRSEMNVSTLELGDSALYLCASSTRDGSYEQYFGPGTRLTVT.

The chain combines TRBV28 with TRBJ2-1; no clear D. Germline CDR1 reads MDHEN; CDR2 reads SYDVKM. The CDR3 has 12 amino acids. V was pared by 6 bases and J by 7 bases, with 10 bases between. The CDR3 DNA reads TGTGCCAGCAGGTATCAGAGTAATGAGCAGTTCTTC. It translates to CASRYQSNEQFF.

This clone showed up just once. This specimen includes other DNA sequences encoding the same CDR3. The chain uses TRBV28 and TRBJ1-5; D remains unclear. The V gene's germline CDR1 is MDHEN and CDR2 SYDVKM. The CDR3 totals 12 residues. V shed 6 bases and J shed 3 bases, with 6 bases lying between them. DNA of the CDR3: TGTGCCAGCAGCCCCCCCAATCAGCCCCAGCATTTT. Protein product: CASSPPNQPQHF.

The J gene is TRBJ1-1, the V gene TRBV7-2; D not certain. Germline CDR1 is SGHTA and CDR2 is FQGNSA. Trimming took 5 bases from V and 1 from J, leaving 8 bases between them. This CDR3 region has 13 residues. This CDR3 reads CASSLTRNTEAFF. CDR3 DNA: TGTGCCAGCAGCCTAACGAGGAACACTGAAGCTTTCTTT. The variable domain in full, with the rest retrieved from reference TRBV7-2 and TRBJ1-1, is GAGVSQSPSNKVTEKGKDVELRCDPISGHTALYWYRQSLGQGLEFLIYFQGNSAPDKSGLPSDRFSAERTGGSVSTLTIQRTQQEDSAVYLCASSLTRNTEAFFGQGTRLTVV.

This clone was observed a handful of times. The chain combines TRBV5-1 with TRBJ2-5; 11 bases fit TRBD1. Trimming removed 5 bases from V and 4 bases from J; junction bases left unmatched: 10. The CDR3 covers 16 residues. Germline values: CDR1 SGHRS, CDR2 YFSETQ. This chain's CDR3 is CASRPWTGGEAETQYF. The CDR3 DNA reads TGCGCCAGCAGGCCTTGGACAGGGGGCGAGGCAGAGACCCAGTACTTC.

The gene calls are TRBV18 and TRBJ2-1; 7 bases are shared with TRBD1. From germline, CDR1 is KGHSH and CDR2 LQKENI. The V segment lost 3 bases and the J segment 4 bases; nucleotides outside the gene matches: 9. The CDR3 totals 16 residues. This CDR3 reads CASSPVIGTDYNEQFF. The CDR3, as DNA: TGTGCCAGCTCACCCGTCATTGGGACAGATTACAATGAGCAGTTCTTC.

CDR3 residues: CASSLPRYGYTF. CDR3 nucleotide sequence: TGTGCCAGCAGTTTACCGCGTTATGGCTACACCTTC. J is TRBJ1-2 and V is TRBV28, with D uncertain. V dropped 2 bases and J dropped 5 bases, with 6 bases sitting between them. The germline CDR1 and CDR2 sequences are MDHEN and SYDVKM. The CDR3 length is 12 residues.

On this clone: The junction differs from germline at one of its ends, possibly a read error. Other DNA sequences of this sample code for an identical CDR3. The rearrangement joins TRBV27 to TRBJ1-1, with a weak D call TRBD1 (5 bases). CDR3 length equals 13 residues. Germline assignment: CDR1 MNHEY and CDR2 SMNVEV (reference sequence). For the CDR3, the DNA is TGTGCCACGAAGGGCAGGGCGGCCACTGAAGCCTTCTTT. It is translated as CATKGRAATEAFF.

The CDR3 sequence is CASSELRGREAFF. The CDR3 DNA sequence: TGTGCCAGCAGTGAACTGAGGGGACGCGAAGCTTTCTTT. V and J are TRBV2 and TRBJ1-1, with a weak D call TRBD1 (5 bases). V lost 2 bases and J lost 8, with 12 bases in between. Germline V gene lookup returns CDR1 SNHLY and CDR2 FYNNEI. This CDR3 has 13 residues.